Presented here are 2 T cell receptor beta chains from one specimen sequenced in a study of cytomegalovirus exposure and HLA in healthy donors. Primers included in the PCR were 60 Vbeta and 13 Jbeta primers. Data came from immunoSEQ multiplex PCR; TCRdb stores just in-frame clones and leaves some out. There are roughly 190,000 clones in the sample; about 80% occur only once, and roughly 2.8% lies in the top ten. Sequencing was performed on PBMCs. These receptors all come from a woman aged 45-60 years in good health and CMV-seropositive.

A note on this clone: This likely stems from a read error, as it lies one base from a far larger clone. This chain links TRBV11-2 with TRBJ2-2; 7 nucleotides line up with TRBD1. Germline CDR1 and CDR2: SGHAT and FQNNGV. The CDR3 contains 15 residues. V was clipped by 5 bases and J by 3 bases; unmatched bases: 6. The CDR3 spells CASSPGTVDTGELFF. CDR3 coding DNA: TGTGCCAGCAGCCCCGGGACAGTGGACACCGGGGAGCTGTTTTTT.

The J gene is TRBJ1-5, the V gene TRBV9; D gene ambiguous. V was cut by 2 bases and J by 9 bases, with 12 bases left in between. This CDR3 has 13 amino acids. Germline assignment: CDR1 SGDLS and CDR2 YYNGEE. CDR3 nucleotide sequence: TGTGCCAGCAGCGTGAAGGAGGTCGGGCCCCAGCATTTT. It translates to CASSVKEVGPQHF.